This TCR beta chain stems from a study of shared clonotypes between healthy human individuals. Study conclusions and caveats: A generally larger estimated richness was seen in naive subsets than in memory subsets. Relative to clonotypes present in all four donors, those not shared had lower generation probabilities.

The donors, all of them Caucasian adults, lived in Nashville, Tennessee. The germline V gene has CDR1 SGHRS and CDR2 YFSETQ. The CDR3 is 15 residues long. The V gene end was trimmed by 4 bases and the J gene end by 3 bases; junction bases not matched to a gene: 6. In the original analysis: Filtering differed for immunoSEQ, which gave only junction sequences without quality scores. Repertoires were generated with immunoSEQ multiplex PCR, while TCRdb's copy carries only in-frame clones and drops some. The V and J calls and clone size are taken from that table; D and trimming were inferred from the DNA. The table has over 1.4 million clones, roughly 96% seen once. As regards this clone: Its target is unknown.

Sequenced input: naive CD4+ T cells sorted from blood. Subset defined: CD45RA+ positively selected. This chain links TRBV5-1 with TRBJ2-1; 8 bases are a match to TRBD1. This sequence was found in a man aged 25-40 years in good health. CDR3 DNA sequence: TGCGCCAGCAGCGGTCAGGGGGCTTTCTACAATGAGCAGTTCTTC. It codes for CASSGQGAFYNEQFF.